The 5 T cell receptor beta chains below were found in one sample sequenced in a study of T cells after posttransplantation cyclophosphamide. The repertoire was sequenced with immunoSEQ multiplex PCR; TCRdb's copy has only in-frame clones and lacks some. The counts give approximately 30,000 clones, none of them seen only once; under 7% is held by the top ten. The sequencing input was PBMCs. The receptors shown here come from a woman between 50 and 59 years old in good health and a related stem cell transplant donor.

This clone was picked up a small number of times. The rearrangement links TRBV30 to TRBJ2-3, with TRBD1 identical over 8 bases. From germline, CDR1 is GTSNPN and CDR2 SVGIG (reference sequence). The J segment lost 5 bases and the V segment lost 4 bases, leaving 11 bases of the junction unmatched. The CDR3 runs to 15 residues. The CDR3 DNA sequence: TGTGCCTGGAACCGGGACAGGCCCCAGGTAGATACGCAGTATTTT. It encodes CAWNRDRPQVDTQYF.

This clone was counted at least ten times. This chain links TRBV28 with TRBJ2-3; a weak D match, TRBD1 (7 bases). The germline gives CDR1 MDHEN, CDR2 SYDVKM. The CDR3 length is 19 residues. V lost 8 bases, J lost 0 bases, and 27 bases lay in between. This chain's CDR3 is CASLPLGGQRVASTDTQYF. The DNA of the CDR3 is TGTGCCAGCCTCCCATTGGGGGGACAGCGGGTAGCTAGCACAGATACGCAGTATTTT.

This clone showed up many times. The chain employs TRBV27 and TRBJ2-2, with 10 bases aligning to TRBD2. Germline V gene data show CDR1 as MNHEY and CDR2 as SMNVEV (reference sequence). The CDR3 consists of 15 residues. J lost 3 bases, V lost 5 bases, and 3 bases had no gene match. The CDR3 is CASSGLAGDTGELFF. The CDR3 DNA reads TGTGCCAGCAGTGGGCTAGCGGGGGACACCGGGGAGCTGTTTTTT.

This clone was counted ten times or more. The chain recombines TRBV11-2 with TRBJ1-2; TRBD1 matches 9 bases. The CDR3 spans 13 residues. The germline V gene encodes CDR1 SGHAT and CDR2 FQNNGV. Trimming at V came to 5 bases and at J to 4 bases, leaving 2 bases not matched to a gene. The CDR3 spells CASSPGQGYGYTF. In DNA form, the CDR3 reads TGTGCCAGCAGCCCGGGACAGGGCTATGGCTACACCTTC.

This clone was found a few times. The gene calls are TRBV5-1 and TRBJ2-2; a possible D gene is TRBD1 (6 bases). V was cut by 3 bases and J by 6 bases, with 15 bases left in between. This CDR3 is 15 amino acids long. The germline gives CDR1 SGHRS, CDR2 YFSETQ. CDR3 in DNA: TGCGCCAGCAGCTACCGGGACAACCGCGCCGGGGAGCTGTTTTTT. Residues: CASSYRDNRAGELFF.